Listed here are 18 T cell receptor beta chains from one sample, sequenced in a study of blood T cell repertoires in COVID-19. The protocol was immunoSEQ multiplex PCR, while the TCRdb copy is restricted to in-frame clones and leaves out a portion. The repertoire includes about 280,000 clones, approximately 86% of them detected once, and 10% to 15% sits in the top ten. The source material was peripheral blood. These receptors were obtained from a woman aged 65 to 85 with COVID-19, enrolled during active disease.

The CDR3 spells CSAGAASWELETQYF. In nucleotides, the CDR3 is TGCAGTGCTGGTGCGGCCAGCTGGGAGTTGGAGACCCAGTACTTC. V usage is TRBV20-1 and J usage is TRBJ2-5, with D perhaps TRBD2 (5 bases). Germline V gives CDR1 DFQATT, CDR2 SNEGSKA (reference sequence). V lost 5 bases to trimming and J lost 5 bases, with 21 bases between them. The CDR3 sequence is 15 residues long.

This chain uses TRBV10-3 with TRBJ1-4; D might be TRBD1 (5 bases). Trimming shortened V by 0 bases and J by 8 bases, and 10 bases separated the two germline ends. The CDR3 runs to 14 residues. Germline V gene lookup returns CDR1 ENHRY and CDR2 SYGVKD. Here the CDR3 reads CAISESGLREKLFF. CDR3 bases: TGTGCCATCAGTGAGTCGGGACTGAGAGAAAAACTGTTTTTT.

This chain links TRBV5-1 with TRBJ2-3; TRBD1 matches 8 bases. In germline, CDR1 is SGHRS, CDR2 YFSETQ. This CDR3 has 15 amino acids. The V gene end was trimmed by 3 bases and the J gene end by 3 bases; junction bases not matched to a gene: 6. The CDR3 sequence is CASSSRQGRTDTQYF. The CDR3 DNA reads as TGCGCCAGCAGCTCAAGACAGGGGCGGACAGATACGCAGTATTTT.

The chain is built from TRBV4-1 and TRBJ1-4, with TRBD1 matching over 8 bases. The CDR3 is 14 amino acids. V shed 2 bases and J 8 bases; nucleotides not matched to a gene: 4. Germline lookup yields CDR1 MGHRA and CDR2 YSYEKL. As DNA, the CDR3 is TGCGCCAGCAGCCAACGACAGGGGAACGAAAAACTGTTTTTT. Protein sequence: CASSQRQGNEKLFF.

CDR3 amino acids: CASSHRGGRNYGYTF. In DNA, the CDR3 is TGCGCCAGCAGCCACAGGGGCGGGAGGAACTATGGCTACACCTTC. The chain links TRBV4-3 to TRBJ1-2; a weak D match, TRBD1 (6 bases). This CDR3 has 15 residues. From germline, CDR1 is LGHNA and CDR2 YSLEER. Between the trimmed V and J ends, which lost 3 bases and 2 bases, there was a span of 13 bases.

The chain is built from TRBV10-3 and TRBJ2-5; 8 nucleotides line up with TRBD2. CDR3 length equals 14 residues. The V gene's germline CDR1 is ENHRY and CDR2 SYGVKD. Trimming at V came to 8 bases and at J to 0 bases, leaving 5 bases not matched to a gene. The CDR3 spells CAIRSGGHQETQYF. As DNA, the CDR3 is TGTGCCATCCGAAGCGGGGGCCACCAAGAGACCCAGTACTTC.

In nucleotides, the CDR3 is TGTGCCAGTAGTCCGCTAGAGGGTGGAAAAGAGACCCAGTACTTC. As protein: CASSPLEGGKETQYF. V gene TRBV19 combines with J gene TRBJ2-5; tentative D call: TRBD2 (5 bases). CDR3 length: 15 amino acids. Trimming took 5 bases from V and 3 from J, leaving 16 bases between them. Germline V lookup: CDR1 LNHDA, CDR2 SQIVND (reference sequence).

This chain links TRBV11-2 with TRBJ2-5, with 7 bases matching TRBD2. V was clipped by 6 bases and J by 2 bases; unmatched bases: 9. Germline CDR1 and CDR2: SGHAT and FQNNGV. CDR3 size: 15 residues. The CDR3 region is CASRNWGGRQETQYF. The CDR3, as DNA: TGTGCCAGCAGAAATTGGGGGGGGAGACAAGAGACCCAGTACTTC.

The chain combines TRBV6-5 with TRBJ2-5, with TRBD2 identical over 10 bases. From germline, CDR1 is MNHEY and CDR2 SVGAGI. Unmatched junction bases numbered 3, after V lost 2 bases and J lost 3 bases. This CDR3 is 15 amino acids long. The CDR3 loop is CASSYGGLAKETQYF. CDR3 DNA sequence: TGTGCCAGCAGTTACGGGGGACTAGCGAAAGAGACCCAGTACTTC.

The rearrangement joins TRBV5-4 to TRBJ2-5; D perhaps matches TRBD1 (5 bases). CDR3 length equals 14 residues. Trimming stripped 4 bases from V and 3 bases from J, with 13 bases between. Germline V CDR1 and CDR2: SGHNT, YYREEE (reference sequence). This CDR3 is CASSKQAREETQYF. CDR3 bases: TGTGCCAGCAGCAAGCAGGCCAGGGAAGAGACCCAGTACTTC. Complete variable domain (other parts from reference TRBV5-4 and TRBJ2-5): ETGVTQSPTHLIKTRGQQVTLRCSSQSGHNTVSWYQQALGQGPQFIFQYYREEENGRGNFPPRFSGLQFPNYSSELNVNALELDDSALYLCASSKQAREETQYFGPGTRLLVL.

This chain links TRBV2 with TRBJ1-5; tentative D call: TRBD1 (5 bases). The V end lost 7 bases, the J end lost 0 bases, and 10 bases lay between the germline ends. The CDR3 has 14 residues. The V gene's germline CDR1 is SNHLY and CDR2 FYNNEI. CDR3 sequence reads: CASTETDSNQPQHF. CDR3 DNA sequence: TGTGCCAGCACCGAGACAGATAGCAATCAGCCCCAGCATTTT.

CDR3 in amino acids: CASTLTGPADNEQFF. The DNA of the CDR3 is TGTGCCAGCACTTTGACAGGGCCGGCGGACAATGAGCAGTTCTTC. The chain is built from TRBV6-6 and TRBJ2-1; 7 positions agree with TRBD1. This CDR3 has 15 amino acids. Germline V lookup: CDR1 MNHNY, CDR2 SVGAGI (reference sequence). V shed 7 bases, J shed 5 bases, and the junction held 11 bases outside the gene matches.

This sequence joins TRBV5-8 and TRBJ2-3; D unresolved. V lost 3 bases, J lost 6 bases, and 14 bases lay in between. The CDR3 covers 14 residues. Germline CDR1 is SGHTS and CDR2 is YDEGEE. This CDR3 reads CASSWLAPRDTQYF. The CDR3 nucleotides are TGTGCCAGCAGCTGGTTAGCCCCTCGGGATACGCAGTATTTT.

The chain joins TRBV12-3 or TRBV12-4 to TRBJ2-5; D unresolved. The CDR3 spans 11 residues. With 8 bases removed from V and 5 bases from J, the gap between germline ends came to 9 bases. Here the CDR3 reads CASREWETQYF. In nucleotides, the CDR3 is TGTGCCAGCCGCGAATGGGAGACCCAGTACTTC.

J is TRBJ1-2 and V is TRBV6-4; D unclear. Germline CDR1 MRHNA, CDR2 SNTAGT. This CDR3 contains 16 residues. The V end was cut by 0 bases, the J end by 0 bases, with 11 bases between. The CDR3 nucleotides read TGTGCCAGCAGTGACTCGGCAGGTACTCCTAACTATGGCTACACCTTC. It translates to CASSDSAGTPNYGYTF.

This clone was recorded a few times. The chain uses TRBV2 and TRBJ1-1, with 8 bases that match TRBD1. The CDR3 is 14 residues long. Per germline, CDR1 SNHLY and CDR2 FYNNEI. The V gene end was trimmed by 7 bases and the J gene end by 4 bases; junction bases not matched to a gene: 8. The CDR3 spells CASTGQGTTTEAFF. CDR3 sequence (DNA): TGTGCCAGCACCGGACAGGGAACGACCACTGAAGCTTTCTTT.

The chain uses TRBV28 and TRBJ1-1, with D perhaps TRBD1 (6 bases). This CDR3 spans 16 amino acids. The germline gives CDR1 MDHEN, CDR2 SYDVKM. With 5 bases removed from V and 0 bases from J, the gap between germline ends came to 16 bases. CDR3: CASSTNPGVLNTEAFF. Written as DNA, the CDR3 is TGTGCCAGCAGTACTAATCCAGGGGTTTTGAACACTGAAGCTTTCTTT.

V usage is TRBV5-1 and J usage is TRBJ1-1; a possible D gene is TRBD1 (5 bases). The CDR3 extends over 14 amino acids. Germline-derived CDR1 and CDR2 are SGHRS and YFSETQ. The V end lost 3 bases, the J end lost 4 bases, and 13 bases lay between the germline ends. The CDR3 sequence is CASSSQGIGTEAFF. The CDR3 DNA sequence: TGCGCCAGCAGCTCGCAGGGTATCGGCACTGAAGCTTTCTTT.